These T cell receptor beta chains were read from a single sample in a study of OX40 agonist ivuxolimab in advanced cancers. Assay used: immunoSEQ multiplex PCR; TCRdb lists only in-frame clones, some missing. In the table there are about 80,000 clones, around nine tenths of which are singletons. Sequences were derived from CD4+ or CD8+ T cells sorted from blood, sampled in a trial of the OX40 agonist ivuxolimab. Receptors originate from an adult with an advanced solid tumor such as melanoma, head and neck, liver or kidney cancer. CDR3s include the opening cysteine and the closing phenylalanine or tryptophan. Size is omitted from some rows. Given values are once, few, many or a class for expanded clones.

TRBJ2-7	-	TRBV12-5	CASGLGVNYEQYF
TRBJ2-1	-	TRBV19	CASGASGGSYNEQFF
TRBJ2-3	-	TRBV5-1	CASSLGGTDPTDTQYF
TRBJ2-3	-	TRBV7-3	CASSSSGLRTDTQYF
TRBJ2-1	few	TRBV27	CASSFVVSNEQFF
TRBJ2-7	-	TRBV5-4	CASSMMGGAPAEQYF
TRBJ2-1	-	TRBV7-8	CASSLVGNEQFF
TRBJ1-5	-	TRBV6-1	CASRQGNQPQHF
TRBJ1-3	-	TRBV28	CASSPGQGARNTIYF
TRBJ2-1	-	TRBV28	CASLSGGVYNEQFF
TRBJ2-1	once	TRBV6-6	CASSSWGDWNEQFF
TRBJ1-4	medium-sized	TRBV6-5	CASSYVGTTNEKLFF
TRBJ2-1	-	TRBV7-3	CASSPDTRAYNEQFF
TRBJ2-5	-	TRBV5-4	CASMGNRDQETQYF
TRBJ1-5	-	TRBV19	CASRRETGGLLSNQPQHF
TRBJ2-5	once	TRBV15	CATSRDMGPQETQYF
TRBJ1-4	-	TRBV28	CASSFGTGVATNEKLFF
TRBJ2-5	few	TRBV5-4	CASSIDRGRQETQYF
TRBJ1-1	-	TRBV9	CASREQENTEAFF
TRBJ2-1	-	TRBV4-2	CASSQGELGNEQFF
TRBJ1-2	few	TRBV30	CAWSGGGAGYTF
TRBJ2-7	-	TRBV5-6	CASSLVSGYEQYF
TRBJ1-4	-	TRBV5-5	CASRLGGSNEKLFF
TRBJ1-5	-	TRBV25-1	CASSQGNNQPQHF
TRBJ1-5	-	TRBV2	CASSWTGGYQPQHF
TRBJ2-3	-	TRBV18	CASSPFQVSDTQYF